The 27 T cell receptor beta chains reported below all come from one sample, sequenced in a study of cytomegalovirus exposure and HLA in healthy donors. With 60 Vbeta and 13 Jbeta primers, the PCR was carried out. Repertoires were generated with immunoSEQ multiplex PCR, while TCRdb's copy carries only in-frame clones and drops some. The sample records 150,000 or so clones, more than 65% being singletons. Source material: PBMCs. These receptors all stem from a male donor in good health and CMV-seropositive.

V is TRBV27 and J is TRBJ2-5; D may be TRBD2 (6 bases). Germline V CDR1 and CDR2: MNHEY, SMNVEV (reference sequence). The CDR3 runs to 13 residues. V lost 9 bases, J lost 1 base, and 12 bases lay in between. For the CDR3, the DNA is TGTGCCAGTGCGGAGGGCCTCCAAGAGACCCAGTACTTC. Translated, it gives CASAEGLQETQYF.

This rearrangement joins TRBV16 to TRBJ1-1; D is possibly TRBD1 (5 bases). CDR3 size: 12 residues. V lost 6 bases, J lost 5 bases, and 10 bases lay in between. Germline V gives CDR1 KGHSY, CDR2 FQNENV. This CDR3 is CASSPDKTEAFF. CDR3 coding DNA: TGTGCCAGCAGTCCGGACAAAACTGAAGCTTTCTTT.

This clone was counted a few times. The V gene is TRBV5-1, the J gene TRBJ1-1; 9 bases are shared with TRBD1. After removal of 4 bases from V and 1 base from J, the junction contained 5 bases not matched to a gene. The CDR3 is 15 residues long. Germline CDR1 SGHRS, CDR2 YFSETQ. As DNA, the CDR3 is TGCGCCAGCAGCCCATGGGACAGGGCGAACACTGAAGCTTTCTTT. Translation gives CASSPWDRANTEAFF.

This CDR3 is CASSLQASGRSNIQYF. The CDR3 DNA reads as TGCGCCAGCAGCTTACAGGCTAGCGGGAGGTCAAACATTCAGTACTTC. The chain uses TRBV5-1 and TRBJ2-4; 11 positions agree with TRBD2. CDR1 and CDR2 (germline): SGHRS, YFSETQ. The length of the CDR3 is 16 residues. Trimming cost V 2 bases and J 6 bases; bases outside gene matches: 7.

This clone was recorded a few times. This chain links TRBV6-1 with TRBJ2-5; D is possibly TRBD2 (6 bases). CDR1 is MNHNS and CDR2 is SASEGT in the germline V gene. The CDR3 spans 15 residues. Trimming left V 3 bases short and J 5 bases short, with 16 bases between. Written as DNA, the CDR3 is TGTGCCAGCAGTGACCTTGGGGGGACCGGGGAGACCCAGTACTTC. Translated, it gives CASSDLGGTGETQYF.

Here the CDR3 reads CSVARDSIIGELFF. The CDR3 nucleotides are TGCAGCGTCGCCCGGGACTCAATAATCGGGGAGCTGTTTTTT. The genes are TRBV29-1 and TRBJ2-2; possibly TRBD2 for D (6 bases). This CDR3 contains 14 residues. Germline V gene data show CDR1 as SQVTM and CDR2 as ANQGSEA. V lost 6 bases and J lost 7, with 18 bases in between.

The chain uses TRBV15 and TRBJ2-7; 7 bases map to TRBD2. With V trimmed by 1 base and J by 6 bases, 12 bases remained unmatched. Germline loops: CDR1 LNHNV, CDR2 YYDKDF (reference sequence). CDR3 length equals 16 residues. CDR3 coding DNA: TGTGCCACCAGCAGAGCCCGCGGGAGCATCGACTGCGAGCAGTACTTC. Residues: CATSRARGSIDCEQYF. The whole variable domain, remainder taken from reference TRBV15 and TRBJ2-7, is DAMVIQNPRYQVTQFGKPVTLSCSQTLNHNVMYWYQQKSSQAPKLLFHYYDKDFNNEADTPDNFQSRRPNTSFCFLDIRSPGLGDTAMYLCATSRARGSIDCEQYFGPGTRLTVT.

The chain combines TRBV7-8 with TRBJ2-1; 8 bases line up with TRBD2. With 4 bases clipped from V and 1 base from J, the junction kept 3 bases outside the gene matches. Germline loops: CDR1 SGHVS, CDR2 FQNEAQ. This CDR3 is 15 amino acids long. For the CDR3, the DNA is TGTGCCAGCAGCTCCTTAGCGGGGTCCTACAATGAGCAGTTCTTC. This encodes CASSSLAGSYNEQFF.

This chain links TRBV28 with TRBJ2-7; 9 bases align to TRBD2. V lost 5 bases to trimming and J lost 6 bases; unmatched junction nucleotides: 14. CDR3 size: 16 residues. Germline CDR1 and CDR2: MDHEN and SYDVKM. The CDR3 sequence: CASSRRAGGLAREQYF. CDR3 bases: TGTGCCAGCAGTAGACGGGCTGGGGGACTAGCCCGCGAGCAGTACTTC.

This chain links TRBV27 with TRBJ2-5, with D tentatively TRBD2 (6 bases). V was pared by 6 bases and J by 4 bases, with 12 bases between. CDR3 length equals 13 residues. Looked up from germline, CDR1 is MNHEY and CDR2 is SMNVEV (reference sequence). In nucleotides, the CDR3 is TGTGCCAGCAGCCCCTTCGGGGGAGAGACCCAGTACTTC. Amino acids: CASSPFGGETQYF.

CDR3 nucleotide sequence: TGTGCCAGTAGTGGGACTAGCGGGCTTGAAGATACGCAGTATTTT. Its protein product is CASSGTSGLEDTQYF. The chain carries TRBV19 and TRBJ2-3, with TRBD2 matching 12 bases. V gave up 5 bases and J gave up 5 bases; unmatched junction bases: 5. The CDR3 consists of 15 residues. Germline V lookup: CDR1 LNHDA, CDR2 SQIVND (reference sequence).

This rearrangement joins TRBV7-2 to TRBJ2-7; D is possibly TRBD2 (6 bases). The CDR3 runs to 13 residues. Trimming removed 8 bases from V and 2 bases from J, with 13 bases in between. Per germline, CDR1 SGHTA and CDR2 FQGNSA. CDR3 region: CASSGTPTYEQYF. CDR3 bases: TGTGCCAGCTCCGGGACTCCAACCTACGAGCAGTACTTC.

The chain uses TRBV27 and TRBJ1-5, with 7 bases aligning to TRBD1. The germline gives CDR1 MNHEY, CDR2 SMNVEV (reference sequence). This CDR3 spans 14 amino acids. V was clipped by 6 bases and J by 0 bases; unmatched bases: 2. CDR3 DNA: TGTGCCAGCAGCGACAGGGATAGCAATCAGCCCCAGCATTTT. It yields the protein CASSDRDSNQPQHF.

This CDR3 is CASSLSVADPVYPSTDTQYF. In DNA, the CDR3 is TGTGCCAGCAGTTTGAGTGTAGCGGACCCGGTCTACCCGAGCACAGATACGCAGTATTTT. The gene calls are TRBV28 and TRBJ2-3; D might be TRBD2 (6 bases). Germline V lookup: CDR1 MDHEN, CDR2 SYDVKM. V gave up 3 bases and J gave up 0 bases, with 25 bases separating them. The CDR3 spans 20 residues.

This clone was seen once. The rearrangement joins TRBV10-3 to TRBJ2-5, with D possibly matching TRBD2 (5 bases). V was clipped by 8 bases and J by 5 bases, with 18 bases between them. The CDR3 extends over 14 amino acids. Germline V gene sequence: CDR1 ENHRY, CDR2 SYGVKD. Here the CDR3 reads CAISLGAARETQYF. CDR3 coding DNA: TGTGCCATCTCTTTAGGAGCGGCCCGGGAGACCCAGTACTTC.

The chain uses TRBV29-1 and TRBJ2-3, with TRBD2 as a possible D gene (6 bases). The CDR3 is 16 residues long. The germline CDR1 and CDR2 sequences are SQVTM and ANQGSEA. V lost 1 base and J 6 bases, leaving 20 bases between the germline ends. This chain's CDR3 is CSVEGPRPGGMDTQYF. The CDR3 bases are TGCAGCGTTGAAGGCCCGCGACCTGGGGGGATGGATACGCAGTATTTT.

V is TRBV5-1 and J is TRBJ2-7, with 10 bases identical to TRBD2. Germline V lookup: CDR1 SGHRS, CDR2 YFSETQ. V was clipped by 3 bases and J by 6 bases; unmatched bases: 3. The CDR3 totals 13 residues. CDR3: CASSSGLAFEQYF. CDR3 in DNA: TGCGCCAGCAGCTCGGGACTAGCGTTCGAGCAGTACTTC.

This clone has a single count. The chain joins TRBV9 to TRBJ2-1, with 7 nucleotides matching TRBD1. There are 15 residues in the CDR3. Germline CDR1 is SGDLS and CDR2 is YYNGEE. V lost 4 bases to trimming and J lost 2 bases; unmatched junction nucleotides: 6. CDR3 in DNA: TGTGCCAGCAGCCCAACAGGGGACCCCTACAATGAGCAGTTCTTC. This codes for CASSPTGDPYNEQFF.

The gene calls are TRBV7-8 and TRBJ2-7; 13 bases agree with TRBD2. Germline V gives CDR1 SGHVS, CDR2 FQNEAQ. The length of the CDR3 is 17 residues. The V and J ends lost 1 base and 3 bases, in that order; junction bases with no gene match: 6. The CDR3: CASSLELGTSGNYEQYF. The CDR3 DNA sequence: TGTGCCAGCAGCTTAGAGTTGGGGACTAGCGGGAACTACGAGCAGTACTTC.

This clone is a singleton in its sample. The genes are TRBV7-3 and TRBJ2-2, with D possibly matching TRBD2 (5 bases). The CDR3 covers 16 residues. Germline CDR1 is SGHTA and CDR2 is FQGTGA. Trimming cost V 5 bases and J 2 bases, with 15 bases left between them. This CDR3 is CASSPRGPANTGELFF. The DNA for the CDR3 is TGTGCCAGCAGCCCACGAGGGCCGGCTAACACCGGGGAGCTGTTTTTT.

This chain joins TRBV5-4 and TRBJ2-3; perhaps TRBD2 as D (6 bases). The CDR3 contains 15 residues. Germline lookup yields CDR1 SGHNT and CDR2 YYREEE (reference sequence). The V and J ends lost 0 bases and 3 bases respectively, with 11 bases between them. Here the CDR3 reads CASSLAAGITDTQYF. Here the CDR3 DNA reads TGTGCCAGCAGCTTGGCCGCGGGGATTACAGATACGCAGTATTTT.

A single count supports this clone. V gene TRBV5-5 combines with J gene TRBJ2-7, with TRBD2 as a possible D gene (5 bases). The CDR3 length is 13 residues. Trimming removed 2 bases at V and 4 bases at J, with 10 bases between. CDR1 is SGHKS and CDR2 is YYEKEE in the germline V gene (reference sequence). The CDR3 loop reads CASSFGKGYEQYF. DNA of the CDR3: TGTGCCAGCAGCTTCGGGAAAGGGTACGAGCAGTACTTC.

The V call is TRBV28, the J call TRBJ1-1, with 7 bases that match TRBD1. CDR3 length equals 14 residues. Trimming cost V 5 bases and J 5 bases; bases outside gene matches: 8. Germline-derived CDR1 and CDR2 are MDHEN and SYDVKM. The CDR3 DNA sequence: TGTGCCAGCAGTCTGGAGGGGGCGAGGACTGAAGCTTTCTTT. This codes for CASSLEGARTEAFF.

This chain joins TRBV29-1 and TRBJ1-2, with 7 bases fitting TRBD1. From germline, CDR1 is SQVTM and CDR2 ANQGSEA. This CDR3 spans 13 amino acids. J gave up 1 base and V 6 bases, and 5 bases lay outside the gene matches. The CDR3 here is CSVHRGHNYGYTF. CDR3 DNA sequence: TGCAGCGTACACAGGGGACATAACTATGGCTACACCTTC.

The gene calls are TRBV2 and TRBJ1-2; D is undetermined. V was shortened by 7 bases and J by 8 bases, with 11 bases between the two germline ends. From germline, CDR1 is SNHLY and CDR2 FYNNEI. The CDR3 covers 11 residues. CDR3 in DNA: TGTGCCAGCAACCTGCCGGGGGGCTACACCTTC. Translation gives CASNLPGGYTF.

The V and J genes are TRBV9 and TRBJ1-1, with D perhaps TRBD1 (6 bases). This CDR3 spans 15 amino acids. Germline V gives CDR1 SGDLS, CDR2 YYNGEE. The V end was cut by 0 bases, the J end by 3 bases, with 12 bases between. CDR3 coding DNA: TGTGCCAGCAGCGTAGGAGGCAGGGGCTACACTGAAGCTTTCTTT. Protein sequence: CASSVGGRGYTEAFF.

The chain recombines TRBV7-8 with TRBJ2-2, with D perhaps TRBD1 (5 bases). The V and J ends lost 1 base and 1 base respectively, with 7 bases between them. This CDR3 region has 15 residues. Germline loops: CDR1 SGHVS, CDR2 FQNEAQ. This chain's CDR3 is CASSLGQGNTGELFF. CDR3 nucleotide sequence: TGTGCCAGCAGCTTAGGCCAGGGGAACACCGGGGAGCTGTTTTTT.